What follows are 8 T cell receptor beta chains derived from one specimen sequenced in a study of cytomegalovirus exposure and HLA in healthy donors. Vbeta (60) and Jbeta (13) primers were used in the PCR. Method: immunoSEQ multiplex PCR; TCRdb's copy keeps in-frame clones and lacks some. The table records approximately 110,000 clones, 74% of them present only once. Material: PBMCs. The origin of the receptors is a woman between 50 and 59 years old in good health and CMV-seropositive.

The chain is built from TRBV5-1 and TRBJ2-3; 9 bases fit TRBD2. This CDR3 contains 17 residues. V was pared by 4 bases and J by 1 base, with 10 bases of the junction left unmatched. The germline CDR1 and CDR2 sequences are SGHRS and YFSETQ. CDR3 bases: TGCGCCAGCAGCAGTTTGGGGATAGCGGGGGGCACAGATACGCAGTATTTT. Translated: CASSSLGIAGGTDTQYF.

The chain links TRBV19 to TRBJ2-7, with 7 bases that match TRBD1. CDR1 and CDR2 from the germline V gene are LNHDA and SQIVND (reference sequence). CDR3 length equals 15 residues. J gave up 4 bases and V 3 bases, and 9 bases lay outside the gene matches. CDR3: CASSMYGTGEYEQYF. CDR3 in DNA: TGTGCCAGTAGTATGTATGGTACAGGGGAGTACGAGCAGTACTTC.

The chain combines TRBV30 with TRBJ1-6; 8 nucleotides line up with TRBD1. V shed 2 bases and J 17 bases; nucleotides not matched to a gene: 8. This CDR3 has 12 residues. Germline V CDR1 and CDR2: GTSNPN, SVGIG (reference sequence). The CDR3 nucleotides read TGTGCCTGGAGTAGTACAGGGGGAACTTTCCACTTT. Encoded protein: CAWSSTGGTFHF. The full variable domain, rest sourced from reference TRBV30 and TRBJ1-6, is SQTIHQWPATLVQPVGSPLSLECTVEGTSNPNLYWYRQAAGRGLQLLFYSVGIGQISSEVPQNLSASRPQDRQFILSSKKLLLSDSGFYLCAWSSTGGTFHFGNGTRLTVT.

This chain joins TRBV5-1 and TRBJ2-1, with 9 bases identical to TRBD2. Unmatched junction bases numbered 15, after V lost 4 bases and J lost 10 bases. Germline CDR1 reads SGHRS; CDR2 reads YFSETQ. The CDR3 loop spans 16 amino acids. This chain's CDR3 is CASSRNGRGGRWEQFF. In DNA, the CDR3 is TGCGCCAGCAGCCGTAATGGGCGGGGGGGCCGCTGGGAGCAGTTCTTC. Drawing the rest from reference TRBV5-1 and TRBJ2-1, the complete variable domain is KAGVTQTPRYLIKTRGQQVTLSCSPISGHRSVSWYQQTPGQGLQFLFEYFSETQRNKGNFPGRFSGRQFSNSRSEMNVSTLELGDSALYLCASSRNGRGGRWEQFFGPGTRLTVL.

This clone has only one observation. The rearrangement links TRBV4-1 to TRBJ1-3; D is unresolved. CDR3 length equals 15 residues. CDR1 and CDR2 (germline): MGHRA, YSYEKL. Trimming left V 1 base short and J 0 bases short, with 7 bases between. In DNA form, the CDR3 reads TGCGCCAGCAGCCAAGGTCCGGTCTCTGGAAACACCATATATTTT. This codes for CASSQGPVSGNTIYF.

The J gene is TRBJ2-7, the V gene TRBV27; 9 positions agree with TRBD2. Per germline, CDR1 MNHEY and CDR2 SMNVEV (reference sequence). Losses at the gene ends were 3 bases for V and 4 bases for J; bases not matched to a gene: 4. The length of the CDR3 is 14 residues. CDR3 DNA sequence: TGTGCCAGCAGTTTGACTAGCGGCTTTTACGAGCAGTACTTC. It is translated as CASSLTSGFYEQYF.

The V and J genes are TRBV30 and TRBJ2-4; 7 bases fit TRBD1. From germline, CDR1 is GTSNPN and CDR2 SVGIG (reference sequence). The junction had 17 bases not matched to a gene; V was cut back by 3 bases and J by 6 bases. This CDR3 is built from 17 residues. CDR3 sequence reads: CAWSESWVGGKGNIQYF. For the CDR3, the DNA is TGTGCCTGGAGCGAGTCTTGGGTAGGGGGCAAGGGAAACATTCAGTACTTC.

J is TRBJ1-2 and V is TRBV5-6; D remains ambiguous. This CDR3 contains 16 residues. V was trimmed by 3 bases and J by 3 bases, leaving 18 bases between them. Germline assignment: CDR1 SGHDT and CDR2 YYEEEE. CDR3 amino acids: CASSSPRSYSYYGYTF. DNA for the CDR3: TGTGCCAGCAGCTCTCCGCGATCGTACTCTTACTATGGCTACACCTTC.